This T cell receptor (beta chain) was identified during a study of T cell repertoires in cytomegalovirus infection. TCRdb ran MiXCR on the reads and lists one entry per CDR3 protein. The sample has 450,000 to 550,000 distinct CDR3 sequences; 16% are singletons. This clonotype has at least ten counts. Germline V gene sequence: CDR1 LGHNT, CDR2 FRNRAP. Trimming left V 0 bases short and J 0 bases short, with 12 bases between. This CDR3 spans 17 amino acids. The sample comprised CD8+ T cells from PBMCs. This sequence was found in a human donor in good health (CMV status not recorded). Some clones in this sample may be carry-over from other donors' samples. The chain links TRBV12-5 to TRBJ2-1, with D perhaps matching TRBD1 (6 bases). The CDR3 DNA reads TGTGCTAGTGGTTTGGTAATAGTCAGGGGCTCCTACAATGAGCAGTTCTTC. The encoded protein is CASGLVIVRGSYNEQFF.